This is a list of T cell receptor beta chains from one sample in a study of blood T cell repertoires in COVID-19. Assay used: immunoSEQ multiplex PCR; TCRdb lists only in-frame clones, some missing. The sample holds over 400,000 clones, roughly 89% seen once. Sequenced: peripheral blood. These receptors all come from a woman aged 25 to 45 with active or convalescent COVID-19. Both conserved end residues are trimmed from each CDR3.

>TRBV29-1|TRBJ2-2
SVRTSGSAGELF
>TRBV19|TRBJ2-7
ASSISASESYEQY
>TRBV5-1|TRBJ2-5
ASSGGLAETQY
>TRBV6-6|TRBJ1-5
ASSPQGAGQPQH
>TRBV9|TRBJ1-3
ASSVDRNSGNTIY
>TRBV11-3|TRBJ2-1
ASSFRQGGINEQF
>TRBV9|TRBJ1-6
ASSVERSSYNSPLH
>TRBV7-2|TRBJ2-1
ASSFWSGANEQF
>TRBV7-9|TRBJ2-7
ASSQTWTGNSYEQY
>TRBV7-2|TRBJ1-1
ASRQGVGGLPAF
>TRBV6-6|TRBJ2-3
ASKGQATDTQY
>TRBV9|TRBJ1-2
ASGPDRGIYGYT
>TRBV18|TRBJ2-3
ASSGGDSVITDTQY
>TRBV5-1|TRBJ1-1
ASSPGEGAPEAF
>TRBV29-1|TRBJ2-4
SVGPLAGRGNIQY
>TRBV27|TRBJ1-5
ASSGGLSSNQPQH
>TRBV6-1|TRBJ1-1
ASSGGQGAEGTEAF
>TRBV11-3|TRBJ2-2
ASSLDRGNTGELF
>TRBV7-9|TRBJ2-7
ASSLGTYEQY
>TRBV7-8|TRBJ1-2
ASSLGQGGGYT
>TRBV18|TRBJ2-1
ASSPGQGLYNEQF
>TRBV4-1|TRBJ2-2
ASSQSSGLAGKTTGDTGELF
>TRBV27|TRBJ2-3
ASSSGTSGGTDTQY
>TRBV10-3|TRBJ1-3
AISGGTDSGNTIY
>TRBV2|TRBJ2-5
ASSEVRDSQETQY
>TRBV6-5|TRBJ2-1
ASSWSRGTGDEQF
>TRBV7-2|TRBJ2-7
ASSLGLAAYEQY
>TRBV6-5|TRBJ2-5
ASTELAGGFQY
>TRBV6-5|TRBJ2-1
ASRRELTYNEQF
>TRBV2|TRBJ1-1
ASSPITGSRVNTEAF
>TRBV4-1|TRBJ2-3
ASSPSGTSGGDTQY
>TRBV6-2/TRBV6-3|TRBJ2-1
ASSYHTGGSGNEQF
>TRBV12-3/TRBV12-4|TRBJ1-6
ASTRTGNSPLH
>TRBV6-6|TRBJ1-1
ASSYVLNTEAF
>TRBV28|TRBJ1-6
ASSPGTGEILSSPLH
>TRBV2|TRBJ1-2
ASSVSGSGYT
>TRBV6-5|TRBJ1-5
ASGVGQGYNQPQH
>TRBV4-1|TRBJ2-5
ASSPWDSHETQY
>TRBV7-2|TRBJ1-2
ASSSGTGVIYGYT
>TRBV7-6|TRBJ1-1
ASSLTSGTVKNTEAF
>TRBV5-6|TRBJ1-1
ASSVNDRLNTEAF
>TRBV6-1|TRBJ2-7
ASSEVGGEQY
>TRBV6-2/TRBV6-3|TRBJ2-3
ASSYSRRGLVIPDTQY
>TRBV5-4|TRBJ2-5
ASSLAGLASGETQY
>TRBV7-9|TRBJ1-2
ASSFQGDYGYT
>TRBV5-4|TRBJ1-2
ASRYPGGGNGYT
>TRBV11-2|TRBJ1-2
ASSSPTGRGGYT
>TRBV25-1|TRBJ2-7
ASSGISSGDLHYEQY
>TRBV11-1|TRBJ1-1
ASRPTDGTTEAF
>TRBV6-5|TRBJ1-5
ASSTKTGTTQH
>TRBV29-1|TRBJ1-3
SVEDQVVKTIY
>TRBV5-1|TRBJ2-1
ASRLAGNNEQF